This T cell receptor (beta chain) derives from a study of regulatory T cells in long-lasting Graves disease. Indicated time point: newly diagnosed GD, antithyroid drugs for less than 3 months. Generation of the TCR library employed RNA extracted from PBMCs. Per American Thyroid Association guidelines, Graves' disease was diagnosed. iRepertoire HTBI primers and Arm-PCR of CDR3 regions built TCR beta libraries. TCRdb re-derived calls from the multiplex PCR reads in MiXCR, one entry per CDR3 protein. The repertoire consists of roughly 530,000 distinct CDR3 sequences, with 15% to 20% occurring once and the leading ten covering around a quarter. Study-level results: Patients with persistent disease showed a bias toward TRBV28, TRBJ1-2 and TRBJ2-5.

In the case of this clonotype: Antigen: not known.

The CDR3 length is 15 residues. The J segment lost 3 bases and the V segment lost 1 base, leaving 2 bases of the junction unmatched. CDR1 is SGHRS and CDR2 is YFSETQ in the germline V gene. The same data also contributed to another study, on T cells in Graves' hyperthyroidism and ophthalmopathy. According to that study: TCR CDR3 regions were first amplified by RT-PCR with HTBI primers.

V and J are TRBV5-1 and TRBJ2-2; TRBD2 matches 8 bases. The sample was peripheral blood mononuclear cells (PBMCs), taken at new diagnosis, from a patient treated with antithyroid drugs. This receptor was obtained from a woman aged 35-65 years with Graves disease. Written as DNA, the CDR3 is TGCGCCAGCAGCTTGAATAGCGGGGACACCGGGGAGCTGTTTTTT. It specifies CASSLNSGDTGELFF. Together with reference TRBV5-1 and TRBJ2-2, the CDR3 gives the full variable domain: KAGVTQTPRYLIKTRGQQVTLSCSPISGHRSVSWYQQTPGQGLQFLFEYFSETQRNKGNFPGRFSGRQFSNSRSEMNVSTLELGDSALYLCASSLNSGDTGELFFGEGSRLTVL.